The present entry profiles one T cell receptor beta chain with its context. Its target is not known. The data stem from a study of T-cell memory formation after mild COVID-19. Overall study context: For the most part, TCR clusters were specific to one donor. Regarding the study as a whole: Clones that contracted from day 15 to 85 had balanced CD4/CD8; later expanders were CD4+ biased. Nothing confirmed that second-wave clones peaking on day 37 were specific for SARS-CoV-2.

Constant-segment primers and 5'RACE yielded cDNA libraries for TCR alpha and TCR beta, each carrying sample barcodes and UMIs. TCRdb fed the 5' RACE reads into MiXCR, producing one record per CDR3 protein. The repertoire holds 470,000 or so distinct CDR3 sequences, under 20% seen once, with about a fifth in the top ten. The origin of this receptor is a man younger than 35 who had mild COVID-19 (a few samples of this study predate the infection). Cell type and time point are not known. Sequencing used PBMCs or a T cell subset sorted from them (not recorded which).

Here the CDR3 DNA reads TGTGCCAGCAGCCCCTCGGCAGGGAGGTCGAGCAATCAGCCCCAGCATTTT. It translates to CASSPSAGRSSNQPQHF. The V call is TRBV6-6, the J call TRBJ1-5; D is perhaps TRBD1 (5 bases). The CDR3 loop spans 17 amino acids. In germline, CDR1 is MNHNY, CDR2 SVGAGI (reference sequence). V dropped 6 bases and J dropped 1 base, with 19 bases sitting between them.